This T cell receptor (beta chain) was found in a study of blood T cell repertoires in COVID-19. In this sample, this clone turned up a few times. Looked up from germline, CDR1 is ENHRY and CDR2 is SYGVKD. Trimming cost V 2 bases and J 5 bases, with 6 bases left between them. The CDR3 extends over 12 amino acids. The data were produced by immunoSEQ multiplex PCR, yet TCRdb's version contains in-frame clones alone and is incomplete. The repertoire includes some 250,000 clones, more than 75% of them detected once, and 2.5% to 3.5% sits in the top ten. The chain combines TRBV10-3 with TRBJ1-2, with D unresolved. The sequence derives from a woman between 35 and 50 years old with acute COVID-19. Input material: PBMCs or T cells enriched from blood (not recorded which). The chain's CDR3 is CAISETRYGYTF. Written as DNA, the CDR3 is TGTGCCATCAGTGAGACAAGATATGGCTACACCTTC.